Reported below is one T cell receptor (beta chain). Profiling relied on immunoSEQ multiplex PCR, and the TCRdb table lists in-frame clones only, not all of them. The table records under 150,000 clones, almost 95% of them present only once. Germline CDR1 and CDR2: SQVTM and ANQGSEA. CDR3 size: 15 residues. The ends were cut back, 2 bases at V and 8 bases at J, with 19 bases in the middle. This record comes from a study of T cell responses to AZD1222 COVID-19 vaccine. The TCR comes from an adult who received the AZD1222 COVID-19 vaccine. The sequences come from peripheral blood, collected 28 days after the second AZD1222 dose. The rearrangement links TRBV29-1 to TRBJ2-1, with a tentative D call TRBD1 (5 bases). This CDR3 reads CSVETARVIQYEQFF. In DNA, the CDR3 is TGCAGCGTTGAAACTGCCAGGGTTATACAATATGAGCAGTTCTTC.